The 8 T cell receptor beta chains reported below all come from one sample, sequenced in a study of blood T cell repertoires in COVID-19. Profiled with immunoSEQ multiplex PCR; TCRdb holds only in-frame clones, not every one. The sample contains approximately 300,000 clones, about 89% of which appear only once. Input material: peripheral blood. The source is a man under 40 with acute or convalescent COVID-19.

This chain joins TRBV30 and TRBJ1-1; D unresolved. Germline CDR1 GTSNPN, CDR2 SVGIG (reference sequence). V shed 8 bases and J shed 1 base, with 14 bases lying between them. The CDR3 consists of 13 residues. In nucleotides, the CDR3 is TGTGCCCGATCCAACAGAAAGAACACTGAAGCTTTCTTT. It translates to CARSNRKNTEAFF.

The rearrangement uses TRBV3-1 (or the pseudogene TRBV3-2) and TRBJ1-2; 7 bases line up with TRBD1. This CDR3 is 15 amino acids long. Per the germline V gene, CDR1 is LGHDT and CDR2 is YNNKEL (reference sequence). Trimming at V came to 1 base and at J to 8 bases, leaving 10 bases not matched to a gene. As DNA, the CDR3 is TGTGCCAGCAGCCAAGTGGGCAGGGGGTACTTCGGCTACACCTTC. Amino acid sequence: CASSQVGRGYFGYTF.

The genes are TRBV15 and TRBJ1-5; a possible D gene is TRBD1 (6 bases). Germline V gene sequence: CDR1 LNHNV, CDR2 YYDKDF (reference sequence). V dropped 0 bases and J dropped 6 bases, with 12 bases sitting between them. The CDR3 is 15 residues long. As DNA, the CDR3 is TGTGCCACCAGCAGAGATCAAGGGGGGGGTCAGCCCCAGCATTTT. Translating gives CATSRDQGGGQPQHF.

The V call is TRBV5-1, the J call TRBJ2-5; the D is unclear. V lost 0 bases and J lost 2, with 5 bases in between. CDR3 length equals 13 residues. The V gene's germline CDR1 is SGHRS and CDR2 YFSETQ. The CDR3 loop reads CASSLVQQETQYF. Here the CDR3 DNA reads TGCGCCAGCAGCTTGGTTCAACAAGAGACCCAGTACTTC. Combining the CDR3 with reference TRBV5-1 and TRBJ2-5 gives the whole variable domain KAGVTQTPRYLIKTRGQQVTLSCSPISGHRSVSWYQQTPGQGLQFLFEYFSETQRNKGNFPGRFSGRQFSNSRSEMNVSTLELGDSALYLCASSLVQQETQYFGPGTRLLVL.

This clone came up a few times. The rearrangement links TRBV19 to TRBJ1-2; 7 bases are a match to TRBD1. Germline V gene sequence: CDR1 LNHDA, CDR2 SQIVND (reference sequence). The CDR3 totals 14 residues. The V and J ends lost 3 bases and 4 bases, in that order; junction bases with no gene match: 5. CDR3 nucleotides: TGTGCCAGTAGTATTGACAGGGCTGGCTATGGCTACACCTTC. The encoded protein is CASSIDRAGYGYTF.

The gene calls are TRBV6-5 and TRBJ1-1; TRBD1 aligns across 8 bases. The germline V gene encodes CDR1 MNHEY and CDR2 SVGAGI. V lost 2 bases and J lost 1; bases outside the gene matches: 3. The CDR3 runs to 15 residues. CDR3 loop: CASSYDRGRNTEAFF. DNA of the CDR3: TGTGCCAGCAGTTACGACAGGGGACGGAACACTGAAGCTTTCTTT.

This chain uses TRBV19 with TRBJ2-2; 9 bases are a match to TRBD2. Germline V gene sequence: CDR1 LNHDA, CDR2 SQIVND (reference sequence). V was pared by 5 bases and J by 6 bases, with 10 bases of the junction left unmatched. This CDR3 spans 16 amino acids. Here the CDR3 reads CASSLRREGRSGELFF. CDR3 nucleotide sequence: TGTGCCAGTAGTCTGCGGCGGGAGGGCCGGTCCGGGGAGCTGTTTTTT.

This clone showed up just a few times. V is TRBV27 and J is TRBJ1-6; tentative D call: TRBD1 (6 bases). Germline V gives CDR1 MNHEY, CDR2 SMNVEV (reference sequence). This CDR3 region has 14 residues. The V and J ends lost 4 bases and 14 bases respectively, with 18 bases between them. The CDR3 nucleotides read TGTGCCAGCAGTTGGGCAGGGGCCCATGTCGCCCTCCACTTT. Translated: CASSWAGAHVALHF.